A single sample gave rise to the 7 T cell receptor beta chains below, sequenced in a study of CD8+CD57+ T cells in acquired aplastic anemia (dated by TCRdb to 2016 to 2019). Data came from an Illumina HiSeq 2000. Profiling of TCR beta VDJ combinations and CDR3 sequences used genomic DNA as the template. TCRdb trimmed the raw reads at Q25, called clones with MiXCR and kept productive beta chains. Rows with one shared CDR3 protein collapse into an entry with the most common genes and DNA. This sample comprises under 200,000 distinct CDR3 sequences, 35% to 55% of them detected only once. 1.1% of the sample rests with the top ten. The sample consisted of sorted CD4+, CD8+, or CD8+CD57+ T cells (not recorded which) from PBMCs. These receptors came from a human donor in good health.

This clonotype was detected only a few times. This rearrangement joins TRBV20-1 to TRBJ2-4; D may correspond to TRBD1 or TRBD2 (5 bases each). CDR1 is DFQATT, CDR2 SNEGSKA, per germline (reference sequence). The ends were cut back, 6 bases at V and 2 bases at J, with 20 bases in the middle. This CDR3 comprises 16 residues. CDR3 residues: CSAAPREGLTKNIQYF. CDR3 nucleotide sequence: TGCAGTGCGGCACCAAGAGAGGGGCTAACCAAAAACATTCAGTACTTC.

Of note for this clonotype: The junction departs from germline at one end; a sequencing error may be responsible. This chain links TRBV5-6 with TRBJ2-1, with 8 bases matching TRBD2. The CDR3 runs 16 residues. CDR1 is SGHDT, CDR2 YYEEEE, per germline. The CDR3 loop reads CASSSRRLGLGNERFF. CDR3 bases: TGTGCCAGCAGCTCCCGTAGGTTGGGACTAGGGAATGAGCGGTTCTTC.

This clonotype occurred many times. The V gene is TRBV5-1, the J gene TRBJ2-3; D remains ambiguous. Germline assignment: CDR1 SGHRS and CDR2 YFSETQ. The ends were cut back, 3 bases at V and 1 base at J, with 15 bases in the middle. The CDR3 is made up of 16 amino acids. Written as DNA, the CDR3 is TGCGCCAGCAGCTCCCCCCTGGTCGCTGGCACAGATACGCAGTATTTT. It translates to CASSSPLVAGTDTQYF.

This clonotype was detected many times. This chain uses TRBV19 with TRBJ2-5; TRBD1 matches 9 bases. J gave up 4 bases and V 5 bases, and 5 bases lay outside the gene matches. CDR3 length: 14 amino acids. CDR1 and CDR2 (germline): LNHDA, SQIVND (reference sequence). This CDR3 reads CASSVRTGVETQYF. The CDR3 nucleotides are TGTGCCAGTAGTGTCCGGACAGGGGTAGAGACCCAGTACTTC.

This clonotype was seen at least ten times. This chain joins TRBV7-2 and TRBJ2-1, with D hard to call. This CDR3 contains 15 residues. Trimming cost V 2 bases and J 3 bases, with 11 bases left between them. Germline loops: CDR1 SGHTA, CDR2 FQGNSA. CDR3 in amino acids: CASSLTKQFYNEQFF. The CDR3 bases are TGTGCCAGCAGCTTAACCAAACAGTTCTACAATGAGCAGTTCTTC.

This clonotype was seen a few times. The rearrangement links TRBV7-9 to TRBJ2-7, with 7 bases aligning to TRBD1. This CDR3 contains 13 residues. The germline V gene has CDR1 SEHNR and CDR2 FQNEAQ (reference sequence). After removal of 2 bases from V and 5 bases from J, the junction contained 3 bases not matched to a gene. CDR3 sequence reads: CASSLPGTDEQYF. The CDR3 DNA reads as TGTGCCAGCAGCTTACCCGGGACAGACGAGCAGTACTTC.

This clonotype was seen many times. This chain uses TRBV19 with TRBJ2-4; possible D gene TRBD2, 5 bases. The germline CDR1 and CDR2 sequences are LNHDA and SQIVND (reference sequence). The ends were cut back, 10 bases at V and 9 bases at J, with 16 bases in the middle. The CDR3 length is 12 residues. Here the CDR3 DNA reads TGTGCCACCAAGGAAACGGGGTCCATTCAGTACTTC. This encodes CATKETGSIQYF. The whole variable domain, filled in from reference TRBV19 and TRBJ2-4, reads DGGITQSPKYLFRKEGQNVTLSCEQNLNHDAMYWYRQDPGQGLRLIYYSQIVNDFQKGDIAEGYSVSREKKESFPLTVTSAQKNPTAFYLCATKETGSIQYFGAGTRLSVL.